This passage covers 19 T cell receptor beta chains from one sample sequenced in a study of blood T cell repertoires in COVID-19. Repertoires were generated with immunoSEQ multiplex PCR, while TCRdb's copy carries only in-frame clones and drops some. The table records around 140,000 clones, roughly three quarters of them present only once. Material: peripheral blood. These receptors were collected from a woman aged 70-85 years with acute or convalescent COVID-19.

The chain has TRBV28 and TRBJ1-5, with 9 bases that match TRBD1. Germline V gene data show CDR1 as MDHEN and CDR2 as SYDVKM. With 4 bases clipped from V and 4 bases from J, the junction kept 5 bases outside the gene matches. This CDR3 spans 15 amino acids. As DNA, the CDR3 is TGTGCCAGCAGTTCAACCGGGACAGGGAATCAGCCCCAGCATTTT. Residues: CASSSTGTGNQPQHF.

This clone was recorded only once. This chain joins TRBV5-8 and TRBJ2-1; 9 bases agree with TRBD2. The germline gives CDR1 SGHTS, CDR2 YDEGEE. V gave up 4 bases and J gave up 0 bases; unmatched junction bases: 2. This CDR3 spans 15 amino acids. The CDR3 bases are TGTGCCAGCAGCCTTAGCGGGAGCTCCTACAATGAGCAGTTCTTC. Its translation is CASSLSGSSYNEQFF.

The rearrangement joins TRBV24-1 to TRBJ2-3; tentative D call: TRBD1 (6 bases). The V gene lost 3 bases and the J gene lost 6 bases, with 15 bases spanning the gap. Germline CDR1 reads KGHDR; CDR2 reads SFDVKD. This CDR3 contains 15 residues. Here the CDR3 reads CATSDHGLGADTQYF. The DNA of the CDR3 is TGTGCCACCAGTGATCACGGATTGGGGGCGGATACGCAGTATTTT.

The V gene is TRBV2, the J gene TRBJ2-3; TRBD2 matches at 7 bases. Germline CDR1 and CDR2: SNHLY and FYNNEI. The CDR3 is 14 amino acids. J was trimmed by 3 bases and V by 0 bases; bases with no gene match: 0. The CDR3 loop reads CASSEAGRTDTQYF. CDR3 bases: TGTGCCAGCAGTGAAGCCGGGAGGACAGATACGCAGTATTTT.

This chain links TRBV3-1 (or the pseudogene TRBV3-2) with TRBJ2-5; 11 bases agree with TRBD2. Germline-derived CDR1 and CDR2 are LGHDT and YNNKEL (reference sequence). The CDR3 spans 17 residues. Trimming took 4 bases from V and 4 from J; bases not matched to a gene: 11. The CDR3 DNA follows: TGTGCCAGCAGCCTCCTTAGTAGCGGGGGGGCCCCAGAGACCCAGTACTTC. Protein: CASSLLSSGGAPETQYF.

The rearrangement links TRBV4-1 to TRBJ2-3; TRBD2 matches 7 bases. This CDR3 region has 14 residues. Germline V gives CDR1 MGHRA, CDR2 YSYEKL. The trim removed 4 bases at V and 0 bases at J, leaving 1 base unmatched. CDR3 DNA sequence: TGCGCCAGCAGCCGTAGCGGGAGCACAGATACGCAGTATTTT. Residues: CASSRSGSTDTQYF.

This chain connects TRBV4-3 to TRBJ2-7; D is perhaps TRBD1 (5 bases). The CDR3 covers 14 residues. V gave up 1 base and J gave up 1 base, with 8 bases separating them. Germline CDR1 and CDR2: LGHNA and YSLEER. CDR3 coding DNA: TGCGCCAGCAGCCAAGGGCAGGGATCCTACGAGCAGTACTTC. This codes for CASSQGQGSYEQYF.

This CDR3 reads CASSLTSGVNHEQFF. In DNA form, the CDR3 reads TGTGCCAGCTCACTGACTAGCGGGGTTAACCATGAGCAGTTCTTC. The genes are TRBV18 and TRBJ2-1; TRBD2 agrees at 11 bases. Unmatched junction bases numbered 7, after V lost 4 bases and J lost 8 bases. Germline assignment: CDR1 KGHSH and CDR2 LQKENI. There are 15 residues in the CDR3.

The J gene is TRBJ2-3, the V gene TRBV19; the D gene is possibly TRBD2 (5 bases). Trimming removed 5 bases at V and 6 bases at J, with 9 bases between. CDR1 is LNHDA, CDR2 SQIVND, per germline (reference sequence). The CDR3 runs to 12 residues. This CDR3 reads CASSPRRDTQYF. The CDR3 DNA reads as TGTGCCAGTAGTCCCCGGAGGGATACGCAGTATTTT.

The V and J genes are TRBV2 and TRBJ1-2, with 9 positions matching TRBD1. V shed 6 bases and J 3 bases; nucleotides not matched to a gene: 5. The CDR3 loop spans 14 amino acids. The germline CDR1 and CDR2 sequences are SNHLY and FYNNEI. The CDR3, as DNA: TGTGCCAGCAGAGAGCGACAGGGGGACTATGGCTACACCTTC. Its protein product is CASRERQGDYGYTF.

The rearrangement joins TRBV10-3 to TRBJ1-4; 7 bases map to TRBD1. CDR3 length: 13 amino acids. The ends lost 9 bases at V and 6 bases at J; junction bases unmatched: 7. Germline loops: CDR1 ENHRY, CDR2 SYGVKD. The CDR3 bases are TGTGCCATTACCGACAGGGTGGATGAAAAACTGTTTTTT. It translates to CAITDRVDEKLFF.

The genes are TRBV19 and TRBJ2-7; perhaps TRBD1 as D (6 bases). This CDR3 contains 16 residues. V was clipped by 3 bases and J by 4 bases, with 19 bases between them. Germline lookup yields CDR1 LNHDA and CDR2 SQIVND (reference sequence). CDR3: CASSISHRDRLYEQYF. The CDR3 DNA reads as TGTGCCAGTAGTATTAGCCACAGGGACCGATTATACGAGCAGTACTTC.

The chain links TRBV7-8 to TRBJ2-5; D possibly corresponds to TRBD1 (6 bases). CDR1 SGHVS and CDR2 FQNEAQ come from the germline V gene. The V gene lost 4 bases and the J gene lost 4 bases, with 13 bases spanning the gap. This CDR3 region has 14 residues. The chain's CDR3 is CASSSQGSGETQYF. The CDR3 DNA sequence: TGTGCCAGCAGCTCACAGGGATCCGGAGAGACCCAGTACTTC.

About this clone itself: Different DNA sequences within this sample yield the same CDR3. The CDR3 spells CASSQRGSGANVLTF. The CDR3 DNA reads TGTGCCAGCAGCCAACGGGGCTCTGGGGCCAACGTCCTGACTTTC. The chain joins TRBV3-1 (or the pseudogene TRBV3-2) to TRBJ2-6, with a tentative D call TRBD2 (5 bases). Germline V gene lookup returns CDR1 LGHDT and CDR2 YNNKEL (reference sequence). The CDR3 covers 15 residues. Trimming shortened V by 2 bases and J by 0 bases, and 5 bases separated the two germline ends.

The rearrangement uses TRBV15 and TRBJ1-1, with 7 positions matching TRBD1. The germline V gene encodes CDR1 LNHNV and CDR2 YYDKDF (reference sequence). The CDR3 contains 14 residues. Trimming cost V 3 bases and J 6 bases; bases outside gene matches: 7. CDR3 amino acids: CATSRITGVAEAFF. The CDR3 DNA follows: TGTGCCACCAGCAGGATAACAGGGGTTGCTGAAGCTTTCTTT.

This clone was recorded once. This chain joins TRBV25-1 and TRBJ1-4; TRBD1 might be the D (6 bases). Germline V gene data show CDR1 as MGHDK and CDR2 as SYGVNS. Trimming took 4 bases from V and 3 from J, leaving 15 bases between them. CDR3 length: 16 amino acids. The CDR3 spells CASSGTGFGANEKLFF. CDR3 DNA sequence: TGTGCCAGCAGTGGTACAGGGTTTGGGGCTAATGAAAAACTGTTTTTT.

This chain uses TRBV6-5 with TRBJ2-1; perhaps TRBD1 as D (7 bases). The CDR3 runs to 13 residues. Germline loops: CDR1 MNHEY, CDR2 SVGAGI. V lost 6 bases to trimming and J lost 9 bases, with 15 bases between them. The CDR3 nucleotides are TGTGCCAGCAGGGAGACAGGGCGGGGTGAGCAGTTCTTC. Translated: CASRETGRGEQFF.

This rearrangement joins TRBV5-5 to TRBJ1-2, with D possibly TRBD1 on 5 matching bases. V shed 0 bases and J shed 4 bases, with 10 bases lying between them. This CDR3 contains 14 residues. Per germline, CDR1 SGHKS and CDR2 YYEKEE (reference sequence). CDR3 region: CASSLEGAGYGYTF. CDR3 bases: TGTGCCAGCAGCTTGGAAGGGGCCGGCTATGGCTACACCTTC.

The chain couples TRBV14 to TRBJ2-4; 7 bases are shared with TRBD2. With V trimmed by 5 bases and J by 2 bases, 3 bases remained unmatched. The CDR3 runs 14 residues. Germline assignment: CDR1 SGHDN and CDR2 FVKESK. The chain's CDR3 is CASSSLATKNIQYF. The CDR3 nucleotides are TGTGCCAGCAGCTCACTAGCGACCAAAAACATTCAGTACTTC.